The 13 T cell receptor beta chains in this list originate from one sample, sequenced in a study of radiotherapy plus CTLA-4 blockade in lung cancer (dated by TCRdb to 2017 to 2018). Library prep was done by the immunoSEQ multiplex PCR assay. Imported from immuneACCESS, the table was reduced by TCRdb to in-frame sequences with V and J called. These copies leave out some clones; in studies compared against another copy, an unresolved V gene accounts for under half, and the cause of the remainder is not known. The sample table shows 39,000 or so clones, and 70% to 75% are seen once. Clones ranked in the top ten supply 8.9% of the sample. The sample consisted of peripheral blood, taken from a patient treated with radiotherapy plus ipilimumab. These receptor sequences come from a human donor with non-small cell lung cancer who had stable disease on radiotherapy plus ipilimumab.

The chain employs TRBV7-9 and TRBJ1-1; unclear D gene. The CDR3 has 14 amino acids. The V and J ends lost 1 base and 0 bases respectively, with 6 bases between them. Germline CDR1 and CDR2: SEHNR and FQNEAQ (reference sequence). CDR3 nucleotides: TGTGCCAGCAGCTTAGGCCAGTTGAACACTGAAGCTTTCTTT. This encodes CASSLGQLNTEAFF.

This rearrangement joins TRBV7-2 to TRBJ1-5; weak D call: TRBD1 (5 bases). CDR1 and CDR2 (germline): SGHTA, FQGNSA. This CDR3 spans 14 amino acids. V gave up 3 bases and J gave up 2 bases, with 8 bases separating them. The CDR3 DNA follows: TGTGCCAGCAGCTTCTTGGGACGCAATCAGCCCCAGCATTTT. Protein: CASSFLGRNQPQHF.

CDR3 sequence reads: CASSECVGWRETQYF. Here the CDR3 DNA reads TGCGCCAGCAGTGAGTGTGTGGGGTGGCGAGAGACCCAGTACTTC. This rearrangement joins TRBV10-1 to TRBJ2-5; D is ambiguous. CDR1 and CDR2 (germline): WNHNN, SYGVQD (reference sequence). V was pared by 1 base and J by 4 bases, with 13 bases between. The CDR3 spans 15 residues.

The rearrangement joins TRBV7-8 to TRBJ2-5, with 9 bases lining up with TRBD2. Germline values: CDR1 SGHVS, CDR2 FQNEAQ. The CDR3 runs 15 residues. V lost 4 bases to trimming and J lost 5 bases; unmatched junction nucleotides: 8. The CDR3 DNA reads as TGTGCCAGCAGCTCGGGACTAGCACGGGGGGAGACCCAGTACTTC. Encoded protein: CASSSGLARGETQYF.

The V call is TRBV10-1, the J call TRBJ2-5; either TRBD1 or TRBD2 may supply D (5 bases each). This CDR3 is built from 14 residues. V was shortened by 4 bases and J by 0 bases, with 9 bases between the two germline ends. Germline loops: CDR1 WNHNN, CDR2 SYGVQD (reference sequence). This CDR3 reads CASSGRGDQETQYF. The CDR3 region has the DNA TGCGCCAGCAGTGGACGGGGCGACCAAGAGACCCAGTACTTC.

This chain uses TRBV19 with TRBJ1-5; 10 bases match TRBD1. CDR3 length: 15 residues. The junction had 6 bases not matched to a gene; V was cut back by 7 bases and J by 3 bases. Germline lookup yields CDR1 LNHDA and CDR2 SQIVND (reference sequence). The CDR3 nucleotides read TGTGCCAGTACCCTGGACAGGGGGGACAATCAGCCCCAGCATTTT. This translates into CASTLDRGDNQPQHF. Based on the CDR3 plus reference TRBV19 and TRBJ1-5, the full variable domain is DGGITQSPKYLFRKEGQNVTLSCEQNLNHDAMYWYRQDPGQGLRLIYYSQIVNDFQKGDIAEGYSVSREKKESFPLTVTSAQKNPTAFYLCASTLDRGDNQPQHFGDGTRLSIL.

The chain recombines TRBV27 with TRBJ2-1; TRBD2 matches 9 bases. This CDR3 is 17 amino acids long. V lost 3 bases, J lost 10 bases, and 16 bases stayed unmatched. Germline CDR1 and CDR2: MNHEY and SMNVEV (reference sequence). The CDR3 loop is CASSFLRQIAGVREQFF. CDR3 DNA sequence: TGTGCCAGCAGTTTCCTCCGCCAAATAGCGGGGGTAAGGGAGCAGTTCTTC.

This clone was seen more than once but under ten times. The chain uses TRBV5-1 and TRBJ1-1; 7 nucleotides match TRBD1. This CDR3 has 14 residues. CDR1 and CDR2 (germline): SGHRS, YFSETQ. The V and J ends lost 0 bases and 5 bases, in that order; junction bases with no gene match: 4. CDR3 sequence: CASSLGQGWTEAFF. CDR3 coding DNA: TGCGCCAGCAGCTTGGGACAGGGTTGGACTGAAGCTTTCTTT.

The sample holds one count of this clone. The chain has TRBV28 and TRBJ1-2; the D gene is possibly TRBD1 (5 bases). CDR1 is MDHEN and CDR2 is SYDVKM in the germline V gene. Between the trimmed V and J ends, which lost 8 bases and 8 bases, there was a span of 21 bases. CDR3 size: 14 residues. CDR3 nucleotides: TGTGCCAGCGGGTGGTCTTGGGGACCGGGGGGCTACACCTTC. Its protein product is CASGWSWGPGGYTF.

CDR3 protein: CASSLLPGDTEAFF. CDR3 sequence (DNA): TGTGCCAGCAGCTTGTTGCCGGGAGACACTGAAGCTTTCTTT. The J gene is TRBJ1-1, the V gene TRBV5-5; D is undetermined. Germline loops: CDR1 SGHKS, CDR2 YYEKEE (reference sequence). The CDR3 sequence is 14 residues long. The V end was cut by 1 base, the J end by 3 bases, with 10 bases between.

The genes are TRBV5-1 and TRBJ1-1; possible D gene TRBD1, 6 bases. Germline values: CDR1 SGHRS, CDR2 YFSETQ. V was cut by 2 bases and J by 10 bases, with 15 bases left in between. The CDR3 extends over 13 amino acids. The CDR3 loop is CASSLLTGRGAFF. CDR3 DNA: TGCGCCAGCAGCTTACTCACGGGCAGGGGAGCTTTCTTT.

This clone was recorded once. V is TRBV18 and J is TRBJ1-6; maybe TRBD1 (6 bases). This CDR3 has 16 residues. CDR1 and CDR2 from the germline V gene are KGHSH and LQKENI. V was pared by 2 bases and J by 6 bases, with 14 bases between. CDR3 region: CASSPAVGQSNSPLHF. In DNA form, the CDR3 reads TGTGCCAGCTCACCAGCAGTCGGACAGAGTAATTCACCCCTCCACTTT.

The J gene is TRBJ2-2, the V gene TRBV7-6, with 7 nucleotides matching TRBD1. Germline lookup yields CDR1 SGHVS and CDR2 FNYEAQ. V was clipped by 5 bases and J by 4 bases; unmatched bases: 4. CDR3 length: 14 residues. CDR3 sequence reads: CASSPDRVTGELFF. The CDR3, as DNA: TGTGCCAGCAGCCCAGACAGGGTCACCGGGGAGCTGTTTTTT.